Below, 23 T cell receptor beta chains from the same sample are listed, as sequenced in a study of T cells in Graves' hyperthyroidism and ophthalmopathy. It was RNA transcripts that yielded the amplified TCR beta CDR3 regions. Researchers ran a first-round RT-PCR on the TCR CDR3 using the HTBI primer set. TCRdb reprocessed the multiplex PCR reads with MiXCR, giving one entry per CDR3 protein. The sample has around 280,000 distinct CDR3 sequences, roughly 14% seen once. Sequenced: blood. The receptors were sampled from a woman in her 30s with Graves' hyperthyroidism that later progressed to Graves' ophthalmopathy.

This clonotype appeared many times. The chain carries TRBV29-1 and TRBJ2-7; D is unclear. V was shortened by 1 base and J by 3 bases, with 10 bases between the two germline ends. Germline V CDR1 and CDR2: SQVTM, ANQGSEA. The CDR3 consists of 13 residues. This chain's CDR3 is CSVEGATDYEQYF. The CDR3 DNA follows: TGCAGCGTTGAAGGGGCGACCGACTACGAGCAGTACTTC.

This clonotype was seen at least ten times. DNA of the CDR3: TGTGCCAGCAGTTACTCACGGGTCTACAATGAGCAGTTCTTC. Protein: CASSYSRVYNEQFF. The chain is built from TRBV6-5 and TRBJ2-1; D call uncertain. CDR3 length: 14 amino acids. Trimming took off 0 bases at V and 3 bases at J, with 6 bases between the two ends. Germline values: CDR1 MNHEY, CDR2 SVGAGI.

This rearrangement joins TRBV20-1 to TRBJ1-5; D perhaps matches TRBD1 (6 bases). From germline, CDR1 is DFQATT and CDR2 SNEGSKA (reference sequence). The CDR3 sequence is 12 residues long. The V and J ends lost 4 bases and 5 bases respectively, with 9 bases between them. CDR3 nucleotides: TGCAGTGCTACCTCAGGGGATCAGCCCCAGCATTTT. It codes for CSATSGDQPQHF.

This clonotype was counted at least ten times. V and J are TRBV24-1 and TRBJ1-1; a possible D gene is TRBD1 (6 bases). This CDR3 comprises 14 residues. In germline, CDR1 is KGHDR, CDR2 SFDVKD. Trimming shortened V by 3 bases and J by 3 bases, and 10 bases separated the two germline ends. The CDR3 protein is CATSDPRGDTEAFF. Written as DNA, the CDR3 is TGTGCCACCAGTGATCCGAGGGGGGACACTGAAGCTTTCTTT.

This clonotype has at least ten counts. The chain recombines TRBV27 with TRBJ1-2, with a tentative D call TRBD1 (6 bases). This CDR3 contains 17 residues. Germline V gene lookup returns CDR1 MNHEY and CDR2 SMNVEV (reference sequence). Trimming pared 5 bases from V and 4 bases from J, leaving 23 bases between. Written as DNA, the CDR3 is TGTGCCAGCAGTCCCACGGGGGGCCCAAGGTTGGGCTATGGCTACACCTTC. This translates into CASSPTGGPRLGYGYTF.

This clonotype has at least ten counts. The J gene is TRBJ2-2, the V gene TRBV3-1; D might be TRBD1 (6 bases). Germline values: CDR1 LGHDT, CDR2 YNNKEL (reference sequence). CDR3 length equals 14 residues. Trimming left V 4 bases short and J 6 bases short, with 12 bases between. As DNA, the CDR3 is TGTGCCAGCAGCCCGAAAAGGGGGTCCGGGGAGCTGTTTTTT. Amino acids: CASSPKRGSGELFF. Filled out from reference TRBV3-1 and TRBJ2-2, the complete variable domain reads DTAVSQTPKYLVTQMGNDKSIKCEQNLGHDTMYWYKQDSKKFLKIMFSYNNKELIINETVPNRFSPKSPDKAHLNLHINSLELGDSAVYFCASSPKRGSGELFFGEGSRLTVL.

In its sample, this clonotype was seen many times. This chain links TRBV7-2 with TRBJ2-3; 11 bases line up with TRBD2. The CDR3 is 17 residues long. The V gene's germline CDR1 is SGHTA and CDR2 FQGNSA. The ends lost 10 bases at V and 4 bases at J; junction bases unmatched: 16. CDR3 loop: CANGGTSGSGYADTQYF. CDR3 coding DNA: TGTGCCAATGGGGGAACTAGCGGGAGTGGGTATGCAGATACGCAGTATTTT.

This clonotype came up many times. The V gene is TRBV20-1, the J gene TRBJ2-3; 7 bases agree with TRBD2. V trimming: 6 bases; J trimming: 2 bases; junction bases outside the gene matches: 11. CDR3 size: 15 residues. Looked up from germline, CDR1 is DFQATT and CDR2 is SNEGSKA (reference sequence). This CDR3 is CSAPGPAGNTDTQYF. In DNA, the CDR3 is TGCAGTGCCCCCGGTCCAGCGGGAAACACAGATACGCAGTATTTT.

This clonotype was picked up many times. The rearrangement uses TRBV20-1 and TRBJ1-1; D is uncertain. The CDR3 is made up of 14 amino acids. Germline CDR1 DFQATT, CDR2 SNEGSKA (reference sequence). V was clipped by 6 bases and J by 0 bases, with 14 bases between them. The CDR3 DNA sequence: TGCAGTGCCGATCTAGATCCGGTGAACACTGAAGCTTTCTTT. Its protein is CSADLDPVNTEAFF.

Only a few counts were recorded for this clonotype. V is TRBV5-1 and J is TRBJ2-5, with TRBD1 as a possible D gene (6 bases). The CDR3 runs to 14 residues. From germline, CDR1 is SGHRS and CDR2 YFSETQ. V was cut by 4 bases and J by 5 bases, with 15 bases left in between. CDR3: CASSAGTQGETQYF. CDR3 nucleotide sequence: TGCGCCAGCAGCGCCGGGACGCAGGGGGAGACCCAGTACTTC. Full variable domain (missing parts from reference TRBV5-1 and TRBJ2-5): KAGVTQTPRYLIKTRGQQVTLSCSPISGHRSVSWYQQTPGQGLQFLFEYFSETQRNKGNFPGRFSGRQFSNSRSEMNVSTLELGDSALYLCASSAGTQGETQYFGPGTRLLVL.

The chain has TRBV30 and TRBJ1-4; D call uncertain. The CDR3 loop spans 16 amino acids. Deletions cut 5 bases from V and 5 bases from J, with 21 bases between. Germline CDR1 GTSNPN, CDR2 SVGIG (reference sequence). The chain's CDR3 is CAWVHGEGAINEKLFF. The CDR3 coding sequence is TGTGCCTGGGTCCACGGGGAAGGCGCCATAAATGAAAAACTGTTTTTT.

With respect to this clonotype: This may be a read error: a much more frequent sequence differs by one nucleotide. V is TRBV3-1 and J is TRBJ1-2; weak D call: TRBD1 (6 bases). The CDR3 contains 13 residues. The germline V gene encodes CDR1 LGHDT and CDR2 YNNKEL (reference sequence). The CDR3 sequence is CASSQGTEYDYTF. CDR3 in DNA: TGTGCCAGCAGCCAAGGGACAGAGTATGACTACACCTTC.

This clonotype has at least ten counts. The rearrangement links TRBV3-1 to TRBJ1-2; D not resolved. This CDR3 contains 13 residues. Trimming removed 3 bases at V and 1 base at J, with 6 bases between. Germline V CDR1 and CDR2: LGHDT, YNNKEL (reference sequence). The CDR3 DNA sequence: TGTGCCAGCAGCCAGTCAGTTAACTATGGCTACACCTTC. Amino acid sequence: CASSQSVNYGYTF.

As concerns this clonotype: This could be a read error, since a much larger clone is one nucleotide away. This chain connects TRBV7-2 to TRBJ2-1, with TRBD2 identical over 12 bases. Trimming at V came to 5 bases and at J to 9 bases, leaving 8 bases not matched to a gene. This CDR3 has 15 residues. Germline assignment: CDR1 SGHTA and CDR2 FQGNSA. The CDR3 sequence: CASSGGLAGQVEQFF. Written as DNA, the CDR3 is TGTGCCAGCAGCGGCGGACTAGCGGGACAGGTTGAGCAGTTCTTC.

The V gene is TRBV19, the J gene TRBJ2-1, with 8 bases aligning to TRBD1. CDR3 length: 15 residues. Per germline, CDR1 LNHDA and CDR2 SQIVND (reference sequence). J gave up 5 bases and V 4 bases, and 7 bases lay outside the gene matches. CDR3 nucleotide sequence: TGTGCCAGTAGTAGTTCGGGACAGGCTAACAATGAGCAGTTCTTC. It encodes CASSSSGQANNEQFF.

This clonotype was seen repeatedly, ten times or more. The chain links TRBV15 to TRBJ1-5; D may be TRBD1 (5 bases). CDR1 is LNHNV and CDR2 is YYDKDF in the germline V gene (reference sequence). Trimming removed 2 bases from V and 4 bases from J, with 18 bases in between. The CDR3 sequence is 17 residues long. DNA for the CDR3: TGTGCCACCAGCAGATCCTGGGGAGGGGACTATAATCAGCCCCAGCATTTT. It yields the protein CATSRSWGGDYNQPQHF.

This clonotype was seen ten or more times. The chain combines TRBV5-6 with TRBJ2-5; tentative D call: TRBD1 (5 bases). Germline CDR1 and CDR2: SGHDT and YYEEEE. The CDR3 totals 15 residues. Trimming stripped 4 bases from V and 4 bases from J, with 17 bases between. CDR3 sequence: CASSMFTGPGETQYF. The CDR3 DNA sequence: TGTGCCAGCAGCATGTTCACAGGTCCAGGAGAGACCCAGTACTTC.

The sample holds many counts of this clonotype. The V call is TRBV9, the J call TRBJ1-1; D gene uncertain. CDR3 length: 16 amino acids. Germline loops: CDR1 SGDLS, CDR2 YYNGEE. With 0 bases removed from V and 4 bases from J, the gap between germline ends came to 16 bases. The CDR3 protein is CASSVGEGYLGTEAFF. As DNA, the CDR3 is TGTGCCAGCAGCGTAGGAGAGGGCTACTTGGGCACTGAAGCTTTCTTT.

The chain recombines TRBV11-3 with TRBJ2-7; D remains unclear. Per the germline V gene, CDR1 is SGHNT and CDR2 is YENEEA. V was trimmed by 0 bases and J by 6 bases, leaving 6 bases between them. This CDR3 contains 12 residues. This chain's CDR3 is CASSLEAREQYF. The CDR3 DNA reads TGTGCCAGCAGCTTAGAGGCCCGCGAGCAGTACTTC. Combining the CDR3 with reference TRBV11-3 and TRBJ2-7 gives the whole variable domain EAGVVQSPRYKIIEKKQPVAFWCNPISGHNTLYWYLQNLGQGPELLIRYENEEAVDDSQLPKDRFSAERLKGVDSTLKIQPAELGDSAVYLCASSLEAREQYFGPGTRLTVT.

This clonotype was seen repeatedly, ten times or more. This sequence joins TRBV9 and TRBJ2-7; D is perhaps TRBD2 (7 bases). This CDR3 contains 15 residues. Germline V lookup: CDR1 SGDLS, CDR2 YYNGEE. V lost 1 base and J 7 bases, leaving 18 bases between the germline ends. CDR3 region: CASSVTGMREKEQYF. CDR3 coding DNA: TGTGCCAGCAGCGTAACAGGGATGCGGGAGAAGGAGCAGTACTTC.

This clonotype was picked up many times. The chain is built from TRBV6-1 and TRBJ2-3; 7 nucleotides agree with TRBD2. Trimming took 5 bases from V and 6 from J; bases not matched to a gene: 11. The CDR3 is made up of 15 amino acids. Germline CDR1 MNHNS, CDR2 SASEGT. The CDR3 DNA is TGTGCCAGCAGTTACGAGGGAGGGGTAGCGGATACGCAGTATTTT. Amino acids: CASSYEGGVADTQYF.

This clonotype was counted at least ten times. The CDR3 protein is CASSYPGTHNEQFF. In nucleotides, the CDR3 is TGTGCCAGCAGTTATCCGGGAACGCACAATGAGCAGTTCTTC. The genes are TRBV12-3 or TRBV12-4 and TRBJ2-1, with D perhaps TRBD2 (5 bases). V dropped 4 bases and J dropped 5 bases, with 12 bases sitting between them. The CDR3 covers 14 residues.

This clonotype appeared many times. CDR3 sequence (DNA): TGTGCCAGCAGCTTAAGACGTATGGAGCGGGTTATCGGGACTGAAGCTTTCTTT. Translation: CASSLRRMERVIGTEAFF. The rearrangement uses TRBV13 and TRBJ1-1; D is ambiguous. V was cut by 2 bases and J by 5 bases, with 24 bases left in between. Germline CDR1 reads PRHDT; CDR2 reads FYEKMQ (reference sequence). The CDR3 covers 18 residues.